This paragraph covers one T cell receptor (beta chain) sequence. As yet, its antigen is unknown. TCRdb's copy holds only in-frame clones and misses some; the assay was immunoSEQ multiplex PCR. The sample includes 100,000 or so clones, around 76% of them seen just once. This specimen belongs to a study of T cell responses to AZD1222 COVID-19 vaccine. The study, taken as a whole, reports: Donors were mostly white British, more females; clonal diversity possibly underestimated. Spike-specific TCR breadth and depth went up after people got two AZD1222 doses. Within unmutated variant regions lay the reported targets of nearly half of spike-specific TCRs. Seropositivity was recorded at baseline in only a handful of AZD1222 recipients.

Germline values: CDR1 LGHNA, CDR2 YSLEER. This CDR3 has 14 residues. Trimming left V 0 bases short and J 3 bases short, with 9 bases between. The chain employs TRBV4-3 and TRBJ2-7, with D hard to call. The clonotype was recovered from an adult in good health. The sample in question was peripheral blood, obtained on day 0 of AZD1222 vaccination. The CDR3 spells CASSQESRGYEQYF. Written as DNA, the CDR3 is TGCGCCAGCAGCCAAGAAAGTCGTGGCTACGAGCAGTACTTC.